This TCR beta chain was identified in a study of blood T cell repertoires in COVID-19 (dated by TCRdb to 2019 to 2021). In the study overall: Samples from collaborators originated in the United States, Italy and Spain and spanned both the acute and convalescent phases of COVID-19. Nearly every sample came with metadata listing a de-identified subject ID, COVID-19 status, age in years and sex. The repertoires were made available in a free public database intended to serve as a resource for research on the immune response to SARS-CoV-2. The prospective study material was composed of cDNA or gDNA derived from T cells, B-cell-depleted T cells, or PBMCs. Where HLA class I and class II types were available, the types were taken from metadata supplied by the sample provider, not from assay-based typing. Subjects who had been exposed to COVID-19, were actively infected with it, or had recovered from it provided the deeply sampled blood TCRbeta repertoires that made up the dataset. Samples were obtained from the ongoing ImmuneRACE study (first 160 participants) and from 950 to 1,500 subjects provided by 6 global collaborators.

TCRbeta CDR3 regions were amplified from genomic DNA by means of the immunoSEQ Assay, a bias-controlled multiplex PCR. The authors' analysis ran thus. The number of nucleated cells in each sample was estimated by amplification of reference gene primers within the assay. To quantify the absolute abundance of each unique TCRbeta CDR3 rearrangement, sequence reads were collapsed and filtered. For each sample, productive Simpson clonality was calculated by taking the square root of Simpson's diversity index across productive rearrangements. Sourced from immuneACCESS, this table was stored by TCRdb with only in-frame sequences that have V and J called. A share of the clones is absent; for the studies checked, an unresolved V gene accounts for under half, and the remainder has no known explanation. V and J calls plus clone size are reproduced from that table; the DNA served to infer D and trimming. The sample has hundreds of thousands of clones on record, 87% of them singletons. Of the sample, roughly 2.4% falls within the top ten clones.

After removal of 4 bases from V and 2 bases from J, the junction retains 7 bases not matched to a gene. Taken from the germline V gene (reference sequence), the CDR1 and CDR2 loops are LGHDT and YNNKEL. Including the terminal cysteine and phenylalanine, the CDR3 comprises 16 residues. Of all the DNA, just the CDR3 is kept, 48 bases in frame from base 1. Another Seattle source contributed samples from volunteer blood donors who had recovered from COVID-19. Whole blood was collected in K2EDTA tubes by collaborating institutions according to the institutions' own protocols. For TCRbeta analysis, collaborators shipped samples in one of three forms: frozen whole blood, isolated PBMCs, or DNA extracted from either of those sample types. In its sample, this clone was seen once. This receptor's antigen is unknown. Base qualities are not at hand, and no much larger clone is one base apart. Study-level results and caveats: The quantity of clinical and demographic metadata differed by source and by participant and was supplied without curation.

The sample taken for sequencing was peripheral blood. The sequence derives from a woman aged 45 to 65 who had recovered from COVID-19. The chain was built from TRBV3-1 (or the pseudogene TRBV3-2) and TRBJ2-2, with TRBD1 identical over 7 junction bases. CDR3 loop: CASSRTGNSNTGELFF. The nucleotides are TGTGCCAGCAGCCGGACAGGCAATAGTAACACCGGGGAGCTGTTTTTT.